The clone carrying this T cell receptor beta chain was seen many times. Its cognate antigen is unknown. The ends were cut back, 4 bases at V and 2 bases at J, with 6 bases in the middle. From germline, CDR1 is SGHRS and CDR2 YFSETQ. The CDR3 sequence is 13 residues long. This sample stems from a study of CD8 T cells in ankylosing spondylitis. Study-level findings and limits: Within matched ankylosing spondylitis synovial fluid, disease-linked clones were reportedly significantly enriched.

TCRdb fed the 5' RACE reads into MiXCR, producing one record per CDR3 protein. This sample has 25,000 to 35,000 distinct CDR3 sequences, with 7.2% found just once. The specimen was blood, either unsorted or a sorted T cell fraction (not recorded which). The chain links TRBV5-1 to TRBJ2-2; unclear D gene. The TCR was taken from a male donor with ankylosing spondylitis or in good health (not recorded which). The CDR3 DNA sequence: TGCGCCAGCAGCACCGCTAACACCGGGGAGCTGTTTTTT. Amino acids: CASSTANTGELFF.